One T cell receptor beta chain is described in this entry. Its antigen is unknown. The same CDR3 arises from other DNA sequences in this sample as well. Naivety among CD8 cells was defined by CD45RO negativity and positive CCR7 selection, thereby excluding terminally differentiated effector memory CD45RA+ cells. Sequenced by immunoSEQ multiplex PCR; TCRdb stores in-frame clones only, minus some. The sample lists 600,000 or so clones, roughly 98% occurring once. The sample originates from a study of shared clonotypes between healthy human individuals. The study, taken as a whole, reports: The authors sampled blood alone, and tissue repertoires likely differ.

This receptor was taken from a man aged 25-45 years in good health. The sample taken for sequencing was naive CD8+ T cells sorted from blood.

The chain's CDR3 is CASSQDSGLTYNEQFF. In nucleotides, the CDR3 is TGCGCCAGCAGCCAAGACTCGGGGCTGACCTACAATGAGCAGTTCTTC. The V and J genes are TRBV4-3 and TRBJ2-1; D is possibly TRBD1 or TRBD2 (5 bases each). The germline CDR1 and CDR2 sequences are LGHNA and YSLEER. Trimming stripped 0 bases from V and 2 bases from J, with 11 bases between. The CDR3 consists of 16 residues.